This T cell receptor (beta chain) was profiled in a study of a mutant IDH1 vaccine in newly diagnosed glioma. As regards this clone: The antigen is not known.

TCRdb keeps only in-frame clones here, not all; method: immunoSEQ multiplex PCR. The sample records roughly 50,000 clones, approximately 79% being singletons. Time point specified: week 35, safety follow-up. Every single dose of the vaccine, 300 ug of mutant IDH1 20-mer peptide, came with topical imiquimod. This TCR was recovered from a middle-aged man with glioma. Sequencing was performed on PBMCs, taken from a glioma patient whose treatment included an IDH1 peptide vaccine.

CDR3 loop: CASRNTDTQYF. The CDR3, as DNA: TGTGCCAGCAGAAACACAGATACGCAGTATTTT. The V and J genes are TRBV2 and TRBJ2-3, with D hard to call. CDR1 is SNHLY and CDR2 is FYNNEI in the germline V gene. The CDR3 extends over 11 amino acids. V lost 6 bases and J 2 bases, leaving 3 bases between the germline ends.